This TCR beta chain was found in a study of blood T cell repertoires in COVID-19. For the study at large: Nucleic acid was either cDNA or gDNA, and it came from T cells, B-cell-depleted T cells, or PBMCs.

The V end lost 2 bases, the J end lost 5 bases, and 8 bases lay between the germline ends. CDR3 size: 13 residues. Per germline, CDR1 KGHSH and CDR2 LQKENI. As processed by the authors: Scientists estimated how many nucleated cells there were by amplifying reference gene primers. The data were produced by immunoSEQ multiplex PCR, yet TCRdb's version contains in-frame clones alone and is incomplete. That table is the source of V, J and clone size, and D and trimming were worked out from the DNA. The sample consists of roughly 300,000 clones, 80% to 90% of them appearing once. The rearrangement uses TRBV18 and TRBJ2-3; a possible D gene is TRBD1 (6 bases). This clonotype was sampled from a woman aged 45 to 65 with acute or convalescent COVID-19. The sample was peripheral blood. CDR3 nucleotides: TGTGCCAGCTCACCAGGGGGCGAAGATACGCAGTATTTT. Translating gives CASSPGGEDTQYF.